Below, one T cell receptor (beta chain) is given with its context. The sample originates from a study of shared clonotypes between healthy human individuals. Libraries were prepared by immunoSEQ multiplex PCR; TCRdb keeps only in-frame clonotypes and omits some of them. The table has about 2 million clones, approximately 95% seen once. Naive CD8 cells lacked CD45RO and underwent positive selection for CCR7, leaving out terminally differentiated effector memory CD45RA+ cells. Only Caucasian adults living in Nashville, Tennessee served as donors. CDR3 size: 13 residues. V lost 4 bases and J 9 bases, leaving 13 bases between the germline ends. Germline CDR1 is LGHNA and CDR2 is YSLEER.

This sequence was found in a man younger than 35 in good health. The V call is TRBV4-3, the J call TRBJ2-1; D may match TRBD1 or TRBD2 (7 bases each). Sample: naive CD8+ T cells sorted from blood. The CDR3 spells CASSPDREGEQFF. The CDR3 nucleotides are TGCGCCAGCAGCCCTGACAGGGAGGGTGAGCAGTTCTTC.